This passage covers 16 T cell receptor beta chains from one sample sequenced in a study of cytomegalovirus exposure and HLA in healthy donors. This PCR relied on a set of 60 Vbeta primers and 13 Jbeta primers. The method was immunoSEQ multiplex PCR; TCRdb's version includes in-frame clones alone and lacks a portion of them. The repertoire holds fewer than 200,000 clones, with roughly 80% as singletons. Sequencing was done on a sample of PBMCs. These receptors were taken from a woman younger than 35 in good health and CMV-seronegative.

This clone has a single count. V is TRBV6-1 and J is TRBJ1-3; D remains ambiguous. Trimming took off 2 bases at V and 2 bases at J, with 10 bases between the two ends. The germline CDR1 and CDR2 sequences are MNHNS and SASEGT. The length of the CDR3 is 15 residues. CDR3 residues: CASSERSGTGNTIYF. CDR3 nucleotides: TGTGCCAGCAGTGAAAGGTCAGGAACTGGAAACACCATATATTTT.

This chain connects TRBV5-6 to TRBJ2-2; D remains unclear. The V and J ends lost 1 base and 3 bases respectively, with 13 bases between them. CDR3 size: 16 residues. Germline values: CDR1 SGHDT, CDR2 YYEEEE. The CDR3 DNA follows: TGTGCCAGCAGCTTGTCGCAGGCCTTCCACACCGGGGAGCTGTTTTTT. Residues: CASSLSQAFHTGELFF.

J is TRBJ2-7 and V is TRBV7-2, with D tentatively TRBD1 (5 bases). V lost 1 base and J lost 2, with 12 bases in between. Germline assignment: CDR1 SGHTA and CDR2 FQGNSA. CDR3 length: 15 amino acids. CDR3 DNA: TGTGCCAGCAGCTTAGAGGGGCGTAGCACCTACGAGCAGTACTTC. Translation gives CASSLEGRSTYEQYF.

This clone has just a few counts. The genes are TRBV25-1 and TRBJ2-7, with 7 bases that match TRBD1. The germline V gene has CDR1 MGHDK and CDR2 SYGVNS. CDR3 length equals 15 residues. The ends lost 2 bases at V and 0 bases at J; junction bases unmatched: 4. CDR3 in DNA: TGTGCCAGCAGTGAAACGACAGGGCGCTCCTACGAGCAGTACTTC. As protein: CASSETTGRSYEQYF.

The CDR3, as DNA: TGCGCCAGCAGTGAATTATCGAGCGGGAGGACCCAAACGGAGCAGTTCTTC. Translating gives CASSELSSGRTQTEQFF. The J gene is TRBJ2-1, the V gene TRBV10-1; 9 bases match TRBD2. Trimming cost V 3 bases and J 10 bases; bases outside gene matches: 16. There are 17 residues in the CDR3. Germline V gene lookup returns CDR1 WNHNN and CDR2 SYGVQD (reference sequence).

This rearrangement joins TRBV14 to TRBJ1-1, with D unresolved. This CDR3 is 14 amino acids long. Between the trimmed V and J ends, which lost 4 bases and 7 bases, there was a span of 16 bases. Germline V gives CDR1 SGHDN, CDR2 FVKESK. The CDR3 protein is CASSLVLGRVEAFF. CDR3 nucleotide sequence: TGTGCCAGCAGCCTCGTCTTAGGGCGGGTTGAAGCTTTCTTT. Drawing the rest from reference TRBV14 and TRBJ1-1, the complete variable domain is EAGVTQFPSHSVIEKGQTVTLRCDPISGHDNLYWYRRVMGKEIKFLLHFVKESKQDESGMPNNRFLAERTGGTYSTLKVQPAELEDSGVYFCASSLVLGRVEAFFGQGTRLTVV.

The chain recombines TRBV5-6 with TRBJ2-6, with 8 bases matching TRBD1. With V trimmed by 3 bases and J by 2 bases, 1 base remained unmatched. This CDR3 is 15 amino acids long. Germline CDR1 SGHDT, CDR2 YYEEEE. CDR3 sequence (DNA): TGTGCCAGCAGCTCACAGGGGGCTGGGGCCAACGTCCTGACTTTC. Residues: CASSSQGAGANVLTF.

This clone was recorded a few times. The chain carries TRBV7-2 and TRBJ2-7; perhaps TRBD2 as D (7 bases). The CDR3 has 15 amino acids. The V end lost 2 bases, the J end lost 0 bases, and 11 bases lay between the germline ends. Germline V CDR1 and CDR2: SGHTA, FQGNSA. This chain's CDR3 is CASSLNGGPSYEQYF. CDR3 bases: TGTGCCAGCAGCTTAAACGGGGGGCCCTCCTACGAGCAGTACTTC.

The chain employs TRBV6-4 and TRBJ2-3; no firm D call. The V and J ends lost 4 bases and 6 bases respectively, with 11 bases between them. Germline V gene sequence: CDR1 MRHNA, CDR2 SNTAGT. This CDR3 has 13 amino acids. The CDR3 spells CASSVIPADTQYF. CDR3 nucleotides: TGTGCCAGCAGTGTGATTCCAGCGGATACGCAGTATTTT.

This clone has a handful of counts. The V gene is TRBV4-2, the J gene TRBJ2-5; D is unclear. The J call may be incorrect, as the DNA end agrees better with TRBJ2-7. This CDR3 region has 13 residues. Per germline, CDR1 LGHNA and CDR2 YNFKEQ. The CDR3 DNA follows: TGTGCCAGCAGCCAAAACTTGGTCTACGAGCAGTACTTC. Encoded protein: CASSQNLVYEQYF.

CDR3 sequence: CASKGEGTHEQYF. The CDR3 region has the DNA TGTGCCAGTAAGGGGGAGGGTACCCACGAGCAGTACTTC. The chain has TRBV6-5 and TRBJ2-7, with a possible D match to TRBD2 (7 bases). This CDR3 region has 13 residues. CDR1 MNHEY and CDR2 SVGAGI come from the germline V gene. V shed 9 bases and J shed 5 bases, with 17 bases lying between them.

As regards this clone: This same CDR3 is encoded by further DNA sequences in the sample. The gene calls are TRBV10-3 and TRBJ2-7; 9 nucleotides match TRBD1. Trimming cost V 6 bases and J 3 bases; bases outside gene matches: 6. The CDR3 extends over 14 amino acids. The germline V gene has CDR1 ENHRY and CDR2 SYGVKD. Here the CDR3 reads CAIREGQGNYEQYF. The CDR3 DNA reads as TGTGCCATCAGGGAGGGACAGGGAAACTACGAGCAGTACTTC.

V is TRBV28 and J is TRBJ2-7; 7 positions match TRBD1. This CDR3 region has 16 residues. The junction had 14 bases not matched to a gene; V was cut back by 6 bases and J by 3 bases. Per the germline V gene, CDR1 is MDHEN and CDR2 is SYDVKM. The CDR3 nucleotides read TGTGCCAGCAGGACGTCGGGACAGAGAAAAGGCTACGAGCAGTACTTC. Translated, it gives CASRTSGQRKGYEQYF.

The genes are TRBV30 and TRBJ2-7, with 11 bases matching TRBD1. The ends lost 5 bases at V and 3 bases at J; junction bases unmatched: 6. The CDR3 spans 14 residues. The germline V gene encodes CDR1 GTSNPN and CDR2 SVGIG (reference sequence). The chain's CDR3 is CAWAGTGGLYEQYF. Written as DNA, the CDR3 is TGTGCCTGGGCCGGGACAGGGGGACTCTACGAGCAGTACTTC. Combining the CDR3 with reference TRBV30 and TRBJ2-7 gives the whole variable domain SQTIHQWPATLVQPVGSPLSLECTVEGTSNPNLYWYRQAAGRGLQLLFYSVGIGQISSEVPQNLSASRPQDRQFILSSKKLLLSDSGFYLCAWAGTGGLYEQYFGPGTRLTVT.

In nucleotides, the CDR3 is TGTGCCAGCAGTTTAACCAAATTCGGGAGGACTTCCTACAATGAGCAGTTCTTC. The encoded protein is CASSLTKFGRTSYNEQFF. V gene TRBV28 combines with J gene TRBJ2-1, with 7 positions matching TRBD2. The V gene's germline CDR1 is MDHEN and CDR2 SYDVKM. The CDR3 runs 18 residues. Trimming took 2 bases from V and 1 from J; bases not matched to a gene: 11.

This chain uses TRBV28 with TRBJ1-2; D is unresolved. The germline V and J ends were trimmed by 8 bases and 2 bases, with 9 bases remaining between them. CDR1 and CDR2 from the germline V gene are MDHEN and SYDVKM. CDR3 size: 12 residues. CDR3 residues: CASATENYGYTF. The CDR3 DNA reads TGTGCCAGCGCGACTGAGAACTATGGCTACACCTTC.